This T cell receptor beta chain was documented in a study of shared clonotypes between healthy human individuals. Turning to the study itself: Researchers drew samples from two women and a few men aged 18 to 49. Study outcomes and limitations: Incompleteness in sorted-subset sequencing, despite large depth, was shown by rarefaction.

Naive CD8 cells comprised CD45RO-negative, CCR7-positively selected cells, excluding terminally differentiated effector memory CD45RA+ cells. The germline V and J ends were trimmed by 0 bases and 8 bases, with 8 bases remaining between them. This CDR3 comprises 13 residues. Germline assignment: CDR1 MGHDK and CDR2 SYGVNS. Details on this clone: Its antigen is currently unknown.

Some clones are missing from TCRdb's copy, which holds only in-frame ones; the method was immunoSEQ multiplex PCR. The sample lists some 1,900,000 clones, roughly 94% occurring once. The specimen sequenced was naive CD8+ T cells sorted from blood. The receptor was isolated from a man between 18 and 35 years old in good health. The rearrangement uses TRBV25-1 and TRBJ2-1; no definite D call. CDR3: CASSEYIEHEQFF. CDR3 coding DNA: TGTGCCAGCAGTGAATATATAGAGCATGAGCAGTTCTTC.